This entry features one T cell receptor beta chain sequence. This table comes from immunoSEQ multiplex PCR, and its TCRdb copy is limited to in-frame clones, with some not included. The table shows approximately 180,000 clones, with over 80% occurring only once. This entry belongs to a study of blood T cell repertoires in COVID-19. Study-wide context: Samples representing acute and convalescent COVID-19 were sourced from the United States, Italy and Spain.

This CDR3 comprises 14 residues. Germline V gives CDR1 MDHEN, CDR2 SYDVKM. V lost 4 bases and J lost 2, with 11 bases in between. The sequence was collected from a woman aged 50 to 60 with acute or convalescent COVID-19. V usage is TRBV28 and J usage is TRBJ2-5, with TRBD2 as a possible D gene (6 bases). The sequenced sample was peripheral blood. This CDR3 is CASSYRDSQETQYF. CDR3 bases: TGTGCCAGCAGTTACCGGGACTCTCAAGAGACCCAGTACTTC.